These 25 T cell receptor beta chains were all obtained from the same sample, sequenced in a study of blood T cell repertoires in COVID-19. Produced via immunoSEQ multiplex PCR; TCRdb's table is partial and in-frame only. The sample holds approximately 200,000 clones, roughly 85% seen once. Input material: PBMCs or T cells enriched from blood (not recorded which). Receptors originate from a man aged 35 to 55 who had recovered from COVID-19.

The count of this clone is one. The CDR3 is CASSMGLNQPQHF. The CDR3, as DNA: TGTGCCAGCAGCATGGGGCTTAATCAGCCCCAGCATTTT. The chain joins TRBV7-9 to TRBJ1-5; TRBD1 might be the D (5 bases). Germline CDR1 reads SEHNR; CDR2 reads FQNEAQ (reference sequence). Trimming pared 5 bases from V and 4 bases from J, leaving 9 bases between. The CDR3 consists of 13 residues.

The rearrangement links TRBV19 to TRBJ1-1, with D perhaps TRBD1 (6 bases). Between the trimmed V and J ends, which lost 4 bases and 11 bases, there was a span of 11 bases. Germline assignment: CDR1 LNHDA and CDR2 SQIVND (reference sequence). This CDR3 spans 11 amino acids. CDR3 bases: TGTGCCAGTAGTACGGGGAGGGGGGCTTTCTTT. It is translated as CASSTGRGAFF.

The V and J genes are TRBV7-3 and TRBJ2-5, with TRBD2 matching over 10 bases. This CDR3 is 15 amino acids long. Germline V CDR1 and CDR2: SGHTA, FQGTGA. Trimming at V came to 2 bases and at J to 5 bases, leaving 5 bases not matched to a gene. The CDR3 region is CASSLLAGAGETQYF. The CDR3 nucleotides read TGTGCCAGCAGCTTACTAGCGGGAGCGGGTGAGACCCAGTACTTC.

V usage is TRBV7-2 and J usage is TRBJ2-5; TRBD1 is a possible D gene (6 bases). Deletions cut 1 base from V and 13 bases from J, with 19 bases between. This CDR3 has 14 amino acids. Germline V gene lookup returns CDR1 SGHTA and CDR2 FQGNSA. The CDR3 here is CASSLEFARGHGYF. The CDR3 DNA sequence: TGTGCCAGCAGCTTAGAATTTGCCAGGGGCCACGGGTACTTC.

V and J are TRBV9 and TRBJ2-1; 10 bases are shared with TRBD2. Germline V CDR1 and CDR2: SGDLS, YYNGEE. The CDR3 covers 16 residues. Germline trimming cut 2 bases from V and 4 bases from J; bases unmatched to any gene: 6. The DNA of the CDR3 is TGTGCCAGCAGCGTTCATAGCGGGAGGTCATACAATGAGCAGTTCTTC. This codes for CASSVHSGRSYNEQFF.

The chain carries TRBV4-1 and TRBJ2-1; 12 bases are shared with TRBD2. Germline-derived CDR1 and CDR2 are MGHRA and YSYEKL. This CDR3 has 17 amino acids. J lost 8 bases, V lost 2 bases, and 10 bases had no gene match. CDR3 nucleotide sequence: TGCGCCAGCAGCCAACCGACTAGCGGGAGAACGTATTATGAGCAGTTCTTC. This sequence encodes CASSQPTSGRTYYEQFF.

This clone was picked up one time. The rearrangement links TRBV2 to TRBJ2-7; 7 bases line up with TRBD1. V shed 8 bases, J shed 0 bases, and the junction held 7 bases outside the gene matches. The CDR3 is 14 residues long. From germline, CDR1 is SNHLY and CDR2 FYNNEI. Written as DNA, the CDR3 is TGTGCCAGCGTGGACAGGAGCCACTCCTACGAGCAGTACTTC. This translates into CASVDRSHSYEQYF.

This clone has a single count. The chain couples TRBV7-9 to TRBJ1-2; no reliable D call. Trimming pared 1 base from V and 0 bases from J, leaving 9 bases between. The CDR3 spans 15 residues. Germline CDR1 is SEHNR and CDR2 is FQNEAQ (reference sequence). The DNA for the CDR3 is TGTGCCAGCAGCTTAGTGGGCACCTCTAACTATGGCTACACCTTC. Translation: CASSLVGTSNYGYTF.

This clone was observed once. This chain uses TRBV5-4 with TRBJ2-1; tentatively, D is TRBD2 (6 bases). The CDR3 has 16 residues. V was pared by 2 bases and J by 4 bases, with 16 bases between. Germline V gene lookup returns CDR1 SGHNT and CDR2 YYREEE (reference sequence). The CDR3 region has the DNA TGTGCCAGCAGCTTTGAGGCCGCCCGGGAGTACAATGAGCAGTTCTTC. This sequence encodes CASSFEAAREYNEQFF.

The gene calls are TRBV13 and TRBJ2-7; 15 bases match TRBD2. CDR1 PRHDT and CDR2 FYEKMQ come from the germline V gene (reference sequence). The V segment lost 5 bases and the J segment 4 bases; nucleotides outside the gene matches: 3. This CDR3 comprises 15 residues. In DNA, the CDR3 is TGTGCCAGCAGCCCAGGACTAGCGGGAGGGTACGAGCAGTACTTC. This gives the protein CASSPGLAGGYEQYF.

The chain joins TRBV4-1 to TRBJ1-2, with D perhaps TRBD1 (6 bases). The germline CDR1 and CDR2 sequences are MGHRA and YSYEKL. The CDR3 length is 16 residues. Trimming removed 3 bases at V and 3 bases at J, with 17 bases between. The CDR3 reads CASSQAHSQGHYGYTF. In DNA form, the CDR3 reads TGCGCCAGCAGCCAGGCCCACTCACAGGGCCACTATGGCTACACCTTC.

The chain employs TRBV9 and TRBJ1-6, with a tentative D call TRBD1 (6 bases). Per germline, CDR1 SGDLS and CDR2 YYNGEE. The V end was cut by 0 bases, the J end by 9 bases, with 16 bases between. CDR3 length: 16 amino acids. The CDR3 protein is CASSVGGHREGSPLHF. CDR3 nucleotide sequence: TGTGCCAGCAGCGTAGGCGGGCACAGGGAAGGTTCACCCCTCCACTTT.

The chain recombines TRBV7-8 with TRBJ2-7; 7 bases line up with TRBD1. CDR3 size: 13 residues. Per the germline V gene, CDR1 is SGHVS and CDR2 is FQNEAQ. The junction had 3 bases not matched to a gene; V was cut back by 5 bases and J by 2 bases. As DNA, the CDR3 is TGTGCCAGCAGCCACGGACAGGCCTACGAGCAGTACTTC. This gives the protein CASSHGQAYEQYF.

The chain links TRBV23-1 to TRBJ1-6, with TRBD1 matching over 8 bases. TRBV23-1 is given ORF status, its function remaining uncertain. This CDR3 has 15 amino acids. V lost 4 bases to trimming and J lost 8 bases; unmatched junction nucleotides: 7. The DNA for the CDR3 is TGCGCCAGCAGTCCCTTGCAGGGGGCCGATTCACCCCTCCACTTT. Amino acids: CASSPLQGADSPLHF.

The chain has TRBV7-9 and TRBJ2-2; 7 bases are shared with TRBD1. Trimming removed 2 bases from V and 0 bases from J; junction bases left unmatched: 12. This CDR3 is built from 19 residues. The germline V gene encodes CDR1 SEHNR and CDR2 FQNEAQ (reference sequence). CDR3: CASSLPKASGQPNTGELFF. In DNA form, the CDR3 reads TGTGCCAGCAGCTTACCCAAAGCCTCGGGACAGCCGAACACCGGGGAGCTGTTTTTT.

The CDR3 is CASSLASSGRNEQFF. CDR3 DNA sequence: TGCGCCAGCAGCTTGGCGTCTAGCGGGAGAAATGAGCAGTTCTTC. The chain combines TRBV5-1 with TRBJ2-1; 10 nucleotides match TRBD2. V dropped 0 bases and J dropped 7; count of bases not matched to a gene: 4. Germline loops: CDR1 SGHRS, CDR2 YFSETQ. This CDR3 contains 15 residues.

The chain has TRBV2 and TRBJ2-1; TRBD2 matches at 12 bases. The CDR3 loop spans 19 amino acids. Germline CDR1 and CDR2: SNHLY and FYNNEI. V trimming: 5 bases; J trimming: 0 bases; junction bases outside the gene matches: 11. The CDR3 region has the DNA TGTGCCAGCAGTTACGGACTAGCGGGATTGGTCCCCTCCTACAATGAGCAGTTCTTC. This gives the protein CASSYGLAGLVPSYNEQFF.

The chain is built from TRBV5-1 and TRBJ1-4, with D unresolved. Looked up from germline, CDR1 is SGHRS and CDR2 is YFSETQ. CDR3 size: 16 residues. Trimming removed 1 base at V and 1 base at J, with 11 bases between. The CDR3 is CASSLSRVETNEKLFF. CDR3 DNA sequence: TGCGCCAGCAGCTTGAGCCGGGTCGAAACTAATGAAAAACTGTTTTTT.

This rearrangement joins TRBV19 to TRBJ2-3, with TRBD2 as a possible D gene (5 bases). The CDR3 has 14 amino acids. The V end lost 7 bases, the J end lost 3 bases, and 14 bases lay between the germline ends. Germline-derived CDR1 and CDR2 are LNHDA and SQIVND (reference sequence). CDR3 protein: CASTPRSGTDTQYF. For the CDR3, the DNA is TGTGCCAGTACCCCTCGGTCGGGGACAGATACGCAGTATTTT.

Only a few counts were recorded for this clone. The V call is TRBV3-1 (or the pseudogene TRBV3-2), the J call TRBJ1-1; D unclear. The CDR3 has 14 residues. The V and J ends lost 1 base and 0 bases respectively, with 6 bases between them. Germline V gene lookup returns CDR1 LGHDT and CDR2 YNNKEL (reference sequence). CDR3 DNA sequence: TGTGCCAGCAGCCAAGGACACTTGAACACTGAAGCTTTCTTT. As protein: CASSQGHLNTEAFF.

The V gene is TRBV7-9, the J gene TRBJ1-2, with D unresolved. CDR3 length: 14 amino acids. Trimming stripped 5 bases from V and 6 bases from J, with 16 bases between. Looked up from germline, CDR1 is SEHNR and CDR2 is FQNEAQ (reference sequence). The CDR3 DNA reads as TGTGCCAGCAGCGTGGCCAATGACTTTCATGGCTACACCTTC. Protein: CASSVANDFHGYTF.

This clone turned up a few times. The chain employs TRBV4-1 and TRBJ1-5; D is undetermined. Trimming took 0 bases from V and 5 from J, leaving 17 bases between them. The CDR3 consists of 17 residues. Germline-derived CDR1 and CDR2 are MGHRA and YSYEKL. This CDR3 reads CASSQDRRLTTDQPQHF. The CDR3 DNA sequence: TGCGCCAGCAGCCAAGATCGAAGACTCACAACGGATCAGCCCCAGCATTTT.

This clone has only a few counts. V gene TRBV5-4 combines with J gene TRBJ1-1; TRBD1 aligns across 7 bases. The CDR3 sequence is 14 residues long. Germline loops: CDR1 SGHNT, CDR2 YYREEE (reference sequence). V gave up 4 bases and J gave up 11 bases; unmatched junction bases: 14. This chain's CDR3 is CASSLTGTAFGAFF. CDR3 sequence (DNA): TGTGCCAGCAGCCTCACCGGGACAGCGTTTGGGGCTTTCTTT.

The chain uses TRBV4-2 and TRBJ2-5; perhaps TRBD2 as D (6 bases). The CDR3 consists of 14 residues. Trimming left V 1 base short and J 8 bases short, with 14 bases between. From germline, CDR1 is LGHNA and CDR2 YNFKEQ. In DNA, the CDR3 is TGTGCCAGCAGCCAAGTACTCCCGGAGGGAACCCAGTACTTC. Its protein is CASSQVLPEGTQYF.

The chain links TRBV7-3 to TRBJ1-1; D unresolved. Trimming left V 1 base short and J 5 bases short, with 8 bases between. The CDR3 is 13 residues long. Germline V gene data show CDR1 as SGHTA and CDR2 as FQGTGA. The CDR3 loop reads CASSLIAQTEAFF. In DNA, the CDR3 is TGTGCCAGCAGCTTAATAGCTCAGACTGAAGCTTTCTTT.